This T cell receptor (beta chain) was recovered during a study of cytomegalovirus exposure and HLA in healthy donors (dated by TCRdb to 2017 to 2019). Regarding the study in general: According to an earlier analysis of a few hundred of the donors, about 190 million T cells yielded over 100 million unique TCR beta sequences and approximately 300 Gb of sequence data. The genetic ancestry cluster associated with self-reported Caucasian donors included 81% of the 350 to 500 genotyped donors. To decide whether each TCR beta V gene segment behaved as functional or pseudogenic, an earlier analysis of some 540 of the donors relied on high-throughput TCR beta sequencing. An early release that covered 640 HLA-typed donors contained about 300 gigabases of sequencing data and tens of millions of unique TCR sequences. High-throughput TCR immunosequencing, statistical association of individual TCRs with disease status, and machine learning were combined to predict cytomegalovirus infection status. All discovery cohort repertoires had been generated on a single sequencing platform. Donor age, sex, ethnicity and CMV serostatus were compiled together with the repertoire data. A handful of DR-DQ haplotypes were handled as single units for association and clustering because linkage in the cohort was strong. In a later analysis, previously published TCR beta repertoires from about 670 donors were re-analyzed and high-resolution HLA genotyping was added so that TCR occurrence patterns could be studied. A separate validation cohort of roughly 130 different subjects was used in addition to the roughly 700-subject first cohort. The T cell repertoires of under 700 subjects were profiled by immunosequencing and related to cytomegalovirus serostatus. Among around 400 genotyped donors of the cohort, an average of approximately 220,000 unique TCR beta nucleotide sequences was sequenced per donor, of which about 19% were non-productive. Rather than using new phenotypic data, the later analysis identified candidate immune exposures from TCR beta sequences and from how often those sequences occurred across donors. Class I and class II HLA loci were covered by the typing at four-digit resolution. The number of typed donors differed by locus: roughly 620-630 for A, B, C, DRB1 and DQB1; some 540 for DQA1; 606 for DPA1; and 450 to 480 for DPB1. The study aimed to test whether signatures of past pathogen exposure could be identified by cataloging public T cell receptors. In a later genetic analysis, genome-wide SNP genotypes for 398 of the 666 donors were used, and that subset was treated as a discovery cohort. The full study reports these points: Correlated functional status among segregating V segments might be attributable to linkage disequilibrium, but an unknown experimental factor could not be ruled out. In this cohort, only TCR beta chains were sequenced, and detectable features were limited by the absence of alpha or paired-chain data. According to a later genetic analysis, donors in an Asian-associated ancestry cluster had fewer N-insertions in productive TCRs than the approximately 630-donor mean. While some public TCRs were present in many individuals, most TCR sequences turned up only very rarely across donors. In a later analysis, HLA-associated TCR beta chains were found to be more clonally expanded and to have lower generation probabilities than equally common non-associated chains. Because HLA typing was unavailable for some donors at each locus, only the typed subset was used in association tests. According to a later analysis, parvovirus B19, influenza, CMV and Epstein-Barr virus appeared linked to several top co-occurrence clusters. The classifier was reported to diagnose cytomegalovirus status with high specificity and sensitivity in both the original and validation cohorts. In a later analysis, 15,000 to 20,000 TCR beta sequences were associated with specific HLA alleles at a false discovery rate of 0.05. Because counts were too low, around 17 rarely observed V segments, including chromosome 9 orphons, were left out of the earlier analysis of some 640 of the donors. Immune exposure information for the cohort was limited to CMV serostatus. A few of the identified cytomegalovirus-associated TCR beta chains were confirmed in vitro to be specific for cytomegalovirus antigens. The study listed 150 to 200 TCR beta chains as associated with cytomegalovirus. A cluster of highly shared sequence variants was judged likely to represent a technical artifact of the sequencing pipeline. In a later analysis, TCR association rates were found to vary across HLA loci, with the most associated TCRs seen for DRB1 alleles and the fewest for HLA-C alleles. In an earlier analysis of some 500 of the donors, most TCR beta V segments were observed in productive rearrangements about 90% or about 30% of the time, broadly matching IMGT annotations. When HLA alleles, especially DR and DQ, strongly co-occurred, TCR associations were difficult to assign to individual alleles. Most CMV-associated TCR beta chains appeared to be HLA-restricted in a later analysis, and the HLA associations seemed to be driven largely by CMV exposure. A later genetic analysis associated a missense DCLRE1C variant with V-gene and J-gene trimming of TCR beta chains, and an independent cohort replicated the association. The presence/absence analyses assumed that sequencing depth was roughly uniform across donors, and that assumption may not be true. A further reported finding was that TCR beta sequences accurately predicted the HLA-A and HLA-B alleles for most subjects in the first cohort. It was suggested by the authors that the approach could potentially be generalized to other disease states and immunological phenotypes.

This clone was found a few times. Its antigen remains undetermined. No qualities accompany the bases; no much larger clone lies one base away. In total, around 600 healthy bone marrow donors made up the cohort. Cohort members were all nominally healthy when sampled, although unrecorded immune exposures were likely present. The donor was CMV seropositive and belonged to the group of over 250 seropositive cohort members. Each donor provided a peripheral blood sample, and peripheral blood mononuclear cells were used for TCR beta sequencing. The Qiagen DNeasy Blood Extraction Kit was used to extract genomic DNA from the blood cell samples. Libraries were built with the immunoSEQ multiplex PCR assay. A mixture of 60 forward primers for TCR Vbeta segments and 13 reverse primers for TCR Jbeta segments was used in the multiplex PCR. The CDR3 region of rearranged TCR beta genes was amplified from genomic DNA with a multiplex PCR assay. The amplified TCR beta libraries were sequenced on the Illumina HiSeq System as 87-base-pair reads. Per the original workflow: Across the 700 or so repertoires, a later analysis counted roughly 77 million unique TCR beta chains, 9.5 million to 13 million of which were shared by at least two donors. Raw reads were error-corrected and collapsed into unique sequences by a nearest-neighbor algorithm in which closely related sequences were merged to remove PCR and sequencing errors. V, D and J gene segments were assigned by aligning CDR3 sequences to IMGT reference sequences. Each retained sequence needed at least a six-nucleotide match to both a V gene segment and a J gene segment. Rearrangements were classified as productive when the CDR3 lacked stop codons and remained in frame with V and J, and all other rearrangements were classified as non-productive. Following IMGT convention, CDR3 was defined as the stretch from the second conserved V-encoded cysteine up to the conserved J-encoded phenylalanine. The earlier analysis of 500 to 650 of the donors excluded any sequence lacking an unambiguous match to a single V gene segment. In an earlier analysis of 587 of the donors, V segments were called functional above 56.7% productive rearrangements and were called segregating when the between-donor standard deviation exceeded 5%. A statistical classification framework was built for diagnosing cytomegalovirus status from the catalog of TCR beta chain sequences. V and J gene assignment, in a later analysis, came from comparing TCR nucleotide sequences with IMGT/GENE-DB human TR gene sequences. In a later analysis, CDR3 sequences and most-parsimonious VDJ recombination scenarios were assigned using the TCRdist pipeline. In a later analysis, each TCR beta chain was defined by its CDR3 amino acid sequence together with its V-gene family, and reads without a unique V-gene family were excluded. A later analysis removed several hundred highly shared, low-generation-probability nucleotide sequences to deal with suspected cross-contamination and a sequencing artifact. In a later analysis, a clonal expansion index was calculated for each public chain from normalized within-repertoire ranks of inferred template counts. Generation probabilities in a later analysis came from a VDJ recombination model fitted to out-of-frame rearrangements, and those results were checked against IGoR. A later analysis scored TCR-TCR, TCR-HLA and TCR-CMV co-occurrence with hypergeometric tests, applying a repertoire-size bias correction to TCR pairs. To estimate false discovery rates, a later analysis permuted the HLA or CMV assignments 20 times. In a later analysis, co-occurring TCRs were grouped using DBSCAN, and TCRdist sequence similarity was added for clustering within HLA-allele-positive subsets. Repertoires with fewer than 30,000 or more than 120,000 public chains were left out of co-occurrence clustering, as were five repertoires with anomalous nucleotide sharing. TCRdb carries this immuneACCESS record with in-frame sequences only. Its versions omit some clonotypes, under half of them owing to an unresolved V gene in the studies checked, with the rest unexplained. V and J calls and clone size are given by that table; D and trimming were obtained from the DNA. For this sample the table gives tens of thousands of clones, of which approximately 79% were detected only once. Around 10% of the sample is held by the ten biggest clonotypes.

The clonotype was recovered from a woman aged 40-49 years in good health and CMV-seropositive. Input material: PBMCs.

The CDR3 corresponds to CAISPSGGQGKDTEAFF. The sequenced DNA is TGTGCCATTTCCCCTTCCGGCGGACAGGGGAAGGACACTGAAGCTTTCTTT. This chain is built from TRBV10-3 and TRBJ1-1; TRBD1 lines up with 9 middle nucleotides. Clipping removes 9 bases from V and 3 bases from J, with 17 as the unmatched junction base count. The CDR3 runs 17 residues from the cysteine to the phenylalanine. The retained sequence is limited to the CDR3, 51 bases, with the frame set at the first base. The germline V gene yields ENHRY for CDR1 and SYGVKD for CDR2.